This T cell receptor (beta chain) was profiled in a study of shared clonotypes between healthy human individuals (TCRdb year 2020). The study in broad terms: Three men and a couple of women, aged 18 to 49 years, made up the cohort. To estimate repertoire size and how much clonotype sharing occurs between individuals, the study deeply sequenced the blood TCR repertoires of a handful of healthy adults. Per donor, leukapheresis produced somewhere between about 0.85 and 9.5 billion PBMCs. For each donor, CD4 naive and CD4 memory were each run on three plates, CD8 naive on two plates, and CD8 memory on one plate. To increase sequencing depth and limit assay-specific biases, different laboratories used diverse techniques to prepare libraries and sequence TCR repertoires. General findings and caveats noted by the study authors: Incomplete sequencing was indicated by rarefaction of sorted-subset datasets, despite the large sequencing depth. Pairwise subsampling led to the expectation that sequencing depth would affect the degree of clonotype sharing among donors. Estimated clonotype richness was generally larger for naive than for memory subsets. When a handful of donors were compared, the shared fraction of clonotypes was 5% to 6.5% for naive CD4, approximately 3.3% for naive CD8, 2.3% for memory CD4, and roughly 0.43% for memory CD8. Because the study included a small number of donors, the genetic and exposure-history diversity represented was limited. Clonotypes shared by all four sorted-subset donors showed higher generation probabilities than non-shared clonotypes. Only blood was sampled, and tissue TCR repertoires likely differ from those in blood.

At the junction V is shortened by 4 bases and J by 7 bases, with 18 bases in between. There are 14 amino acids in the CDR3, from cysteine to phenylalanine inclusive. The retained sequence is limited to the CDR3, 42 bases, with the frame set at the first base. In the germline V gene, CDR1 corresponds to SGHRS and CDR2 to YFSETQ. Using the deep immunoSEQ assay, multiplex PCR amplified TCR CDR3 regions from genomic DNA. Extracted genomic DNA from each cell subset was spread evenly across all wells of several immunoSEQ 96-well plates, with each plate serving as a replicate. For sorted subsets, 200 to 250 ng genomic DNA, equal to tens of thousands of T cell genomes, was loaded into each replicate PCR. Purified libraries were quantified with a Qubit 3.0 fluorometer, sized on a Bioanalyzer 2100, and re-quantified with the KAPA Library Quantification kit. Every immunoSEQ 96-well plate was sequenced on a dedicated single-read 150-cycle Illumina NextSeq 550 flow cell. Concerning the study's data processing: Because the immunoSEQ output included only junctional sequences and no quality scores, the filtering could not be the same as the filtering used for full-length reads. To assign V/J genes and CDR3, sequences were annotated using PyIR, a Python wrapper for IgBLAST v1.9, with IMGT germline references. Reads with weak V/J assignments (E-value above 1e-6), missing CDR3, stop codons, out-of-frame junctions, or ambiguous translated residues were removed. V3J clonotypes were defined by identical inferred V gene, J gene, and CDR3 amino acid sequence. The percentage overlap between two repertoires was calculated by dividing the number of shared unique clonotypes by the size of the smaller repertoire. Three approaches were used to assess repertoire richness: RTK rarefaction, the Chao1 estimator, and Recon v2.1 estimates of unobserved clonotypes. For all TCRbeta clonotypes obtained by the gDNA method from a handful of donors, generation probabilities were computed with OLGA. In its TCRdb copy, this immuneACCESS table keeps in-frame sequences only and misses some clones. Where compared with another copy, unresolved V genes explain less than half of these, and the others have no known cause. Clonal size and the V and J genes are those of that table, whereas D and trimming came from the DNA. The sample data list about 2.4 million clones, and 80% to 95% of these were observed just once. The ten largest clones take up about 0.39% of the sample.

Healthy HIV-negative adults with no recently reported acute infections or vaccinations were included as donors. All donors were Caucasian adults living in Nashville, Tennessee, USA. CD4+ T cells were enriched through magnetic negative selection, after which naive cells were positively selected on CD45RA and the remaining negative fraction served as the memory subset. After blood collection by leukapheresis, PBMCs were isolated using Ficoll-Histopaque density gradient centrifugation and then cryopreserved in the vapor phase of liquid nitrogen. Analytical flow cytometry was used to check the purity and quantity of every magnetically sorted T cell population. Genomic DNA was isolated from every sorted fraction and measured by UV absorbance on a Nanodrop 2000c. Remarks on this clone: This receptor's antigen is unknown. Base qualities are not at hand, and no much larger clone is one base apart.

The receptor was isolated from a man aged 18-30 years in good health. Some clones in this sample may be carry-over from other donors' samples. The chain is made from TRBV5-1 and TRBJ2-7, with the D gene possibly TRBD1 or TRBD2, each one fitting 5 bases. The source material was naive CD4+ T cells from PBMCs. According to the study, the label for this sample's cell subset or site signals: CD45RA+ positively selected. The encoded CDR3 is CASSRDSSASEQYF. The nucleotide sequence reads TGCGCCAGCAGCCGAGACAGTAGCGCCTCGGAGCAGTACTTC.